Each of the 16 T cell receptor beta chains below was sequenced from the same sample in a study of T cells in Graves' hyperthyroidism and ophthalmopathy. Amplification of TCR beta CDR3 regions used RNA as the template. Using the HTBI primer set, a first-round RT-PCR was run on the TCR CDR3. TCRdb called the multiplex PCR reads again in MiXCR, with one record for every CDR3 protein. Here the sample spans 300,000 to 450,000 distinct CDR3 sequences, roughly 18% being singletons. Sequencing input: blood. Receptors originate from a woman aged 40 to 49 with Graves' ophthalmopathy.

The sample holds many counts of this clonotype. This rearrangement joins TRBV20-1 to TRBJ2-7; 10 bases agree with TRBD2. Germline V CDR1 and CDR2: DFQATT, SNEGSKA (reference sequence). The CDR3 sequence is 17 residues long. The V segment lost 0 bases and the J segment 4 bases; nucleotides outside the gene matches: 12. The CDR3 coding sequence is TGCAGTGCTAGAGATCTGTATTTGGGGACTAGCGTATACGAGCAGTACTTC. Its translation: CSARDLYLGTSVYEQYF.

The genes are TRBV4-1 and TRBJ1-1; D unclear. Trimming took off 11 bases at V and 1 base at J, with 14 bases between the two ends. This CDR3 has 13 amino acids. The germline V gene encodes CDR1 MGHRA and CDR2 YSYEKL. The CDR3 protein is CAGSRVGNTEAFF. In DNA form, the CDR3 reads TGCGCCGGGTCTCGGGTGGGGAACACTGAAGCTTTCTTT.

This chain joins TRBV10-3 and TRBJ2-6; 7 positions agree with TRBD1. There are 16 residues in the CDR3. Germline assignment: CDR1 ENHRY and CDR2 SYGVKD. V was pared by 10 bases and J by 0 bases, with 9 bases of the junction left unmatched. CDR3 amino acids: CATRQGAGSGANVLTF. The DNA for the CDR3 is TGTGCCACTCGACAGGGTGCCGGCTCTGGGGCCAACGTCCTGACTTTC.

This clonotype occurred many times. This chain connects TRBV12-3 or TRBV12-4 to TRBJ2-4; TRBD1 matches 7 bases. V lost 8 bases, J lost 6 bases, and 7 bases stayed unmatched. This CDR3 comprises 13 residues. The CDR3 coding sequence is TGTGCCAGCCTAAAGACAGGGAGAAACATTCAGTACTTC. Amino acids: CASLKTGRNIQYF.

This clonotype was seen many times. The V gene is TRBV6-5, the J gene TRBJ1-1; possibly TRBD1 for D (5 bases). The CDR3 has 13 residues. The V and J ends lost 6 bases and 0 bases respectively, with 8 bases between them. Germline loops: CDR1 MNHEY, CDR2 SVGAGI. The CDR3 DNA sequence: TGTGCCAGCAGGGGGCTAATGAACACTGAAGCTTTCTTT. It translates to CASRGLMNTEAFF.

V usage is TRBV6-5 and J usage is TRBJ1-5, with 7 nucleotides matching TRBD1. This CDR3 is built from 16 residues. From germline, CDR1 is MNHEY and CDR2 SVGAGI. V was clipped by 5 bases and J by 0 bases; unmatched bases: 7. The CDR3 region has the DNA TGTGCCAGCAGTAACCAAGACAGGGTTAGCAATCAGCCCCAGCATTTT. Encoded protein: CASSNQDRVSNQPQHF.

The chain recombines TRBV12-3 or TRBV12-4 with TRBJ2-7; D call uncertain. Between the trimmed V and J ends, which lost 5 bases and 5 bases, there was a span of 16 bases. CDR3 length: 14 amino acids. The CDR3 DNA reads TGTGCCAGCAGTCTACTACCACTCGGAAACGAGCAGTACTTC. It codes for CASSLLPLGNEQYF.

This clonotype was counted at least ten times. The chain has TRBV7-6 and TRBJ2-2, with no clear D. This CDR3 spans 15 amino acids. Trimming pared 2 bases from V and 4 bases from J, leaving 11 bases between. Germline-derived CDR1 and CDR2 are SGHVS and FNYEAQ. The CDR3 DNA reads as TGTGCCAGCAGCTTATTTCAGTTGGGCACCGGGGAGCTGTTTTTT. Residues: CASSLFQLGTGELFF.

This clonotype appeared many times. V and J are TRBV7-2 and TRBJ2-7; no clear D gene. V was trimmed by 0 bases and J by 0 bases, leaving 12 bases between them. Germline V gene lookup returns CDR1 SGHTA and CDR2 FQGNSA. The CDR3 spans 16 residues. The CDR3 DNA reads TGTGCCAGCAGCTTAGCGTTCGCCACTTCCTCCTACGAGCAGTACTTC. Protein: CASSLAFATSSYEQYF.

V gene TRBV10-3 combines with J gene TRBJ2-7; a weak D match, TRBD1 (5 bases). The DNA end favors TRBJ2-1, so the J call may be wrong. CDR1 is ENHRY, CDR2 SYGVKD, per germline. The CDR3 runs to 14 residues. The CDR3 reads CAISERQGTYEQFF. Here the CDR3 DNA reads TGTGCCATCAGTGAGCGGCAGGGAACCTACGAGCAGTTCTTC.

This clonotype has a count of ten or more. This chain uses TRBV28 with TRBJ2-7; D might be TRBD1 (6 bases). The CDR3 is 12 amino acids. CDR1 and CDR2 from the germline V gene are MDHEN and SYDVKM. Trimming took 6 bases from V and 6 from J, leaving 12 bases between them. The CDR3 nucleotides read TGTGCCAGCAGACCGCCCAGGGGCGAGCAGTACTTC. This translates into CASRPPRGEQYF.

This clonotype appeared a few times. The V gene is TRBV28, the J gene TRBJ2-7; D perhaps matches TRBD2 (5 bases). The DNA matches TRBJ2-1 better at its end, which makes the J call doubtful. The CDR3 has 16 amino acids. The germline gives CDR1 MDHEN, CDR2 SYDVKM. The CDR3 sequence is CASSSPSFGSSYEQFF. In nucleotides, the CDR3 is TGTGCCAGCAGTTCCCCTAGCTTCGGTAGCTCCTACGAGCAGTTCTTC.

Written as DNA, the CDR3 is TGTGCCAGCAGCTCCCTAGCGGGAGGTCCCCTGTCCTACGAGCAGTACTTC. This sequence encodes CASSSLAGGPLSYEQYF. J is TRBJ2-7 and V is TRBV11-2; 11 nucleotides match TRBD2. V was clipped by 4 bases and J by 1 base; unmatched bases: 9. The CDR3 has 17 amino acids. Germline V gene sequence: CDR1 SGHAT, CDR2 FQNNGV.

This clonotype appeared many times. This chain joins TRBV6-1 and TRBJ2-5; D gene unclear. The V gene lost 1 base and the J gene lost 3 bases, with 6 bases spanning the gap. CDR3 length: 13 amino acids. Germline assignment: CDR1 MNHNS and CDR2 SASEGT. The CDR3 loop reads CASSEVIKETQYF. As DNA, the CDR3 is TGTGCCAGCAGTGAAGTGATAAAAGAGACCCAGTACTTC.

The chain links TRBV11-2 to TRBJ2-7, with 12 bases matching TRBD1. Trimming removed 5 bases from V and 0 bases from J; junction bases left unmatched: 11. Germline values: CDR1 SGHAT, CDR2 FQNNGV. The length of the CDR3 is 18 residues. This CDR3 reads CASSPSPGQGAPSYEQYF. The CDR3 DNA sequence: TGTGCCAGCAGCCCCAGCCCGGGACAGGGGGCCCCCTCCTACGAGCAGTACTTC.

This clonotype was detected many times. The CDR3 DNA follows: TGTGCCAGCAGCGAGTTGTACGCCGAGCAGTACTTC. This codes for CASSELYAEQYF. This rearrangement joins TRBV11-2 to TRBJ2-7; no reliable D call. The CDR3 is 12 amino acids. Germline assignment: CDR1 SGHAT and CDR2 FQNNGV. V dropped 5 bases and J dropped 6 bases, with 11 bases sitting between them.